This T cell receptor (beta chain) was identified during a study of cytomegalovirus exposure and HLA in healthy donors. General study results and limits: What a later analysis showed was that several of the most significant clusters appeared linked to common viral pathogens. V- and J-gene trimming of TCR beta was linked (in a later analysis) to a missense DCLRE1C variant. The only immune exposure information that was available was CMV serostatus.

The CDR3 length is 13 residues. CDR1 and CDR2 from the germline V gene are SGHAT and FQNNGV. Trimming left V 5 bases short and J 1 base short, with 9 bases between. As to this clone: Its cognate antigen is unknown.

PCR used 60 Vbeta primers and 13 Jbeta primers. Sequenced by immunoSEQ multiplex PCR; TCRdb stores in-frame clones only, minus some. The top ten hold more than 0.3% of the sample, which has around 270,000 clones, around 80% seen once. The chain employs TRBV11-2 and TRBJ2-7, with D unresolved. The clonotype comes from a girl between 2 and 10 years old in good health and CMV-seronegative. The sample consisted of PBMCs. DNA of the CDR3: TGTGCCAGCAGCCAATCAAATTCCTACGAGCAGTACTTC. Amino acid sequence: CASSQSNSYEQYF.